This T cell receptor beta chain appears in the sequencing data of a study of metastatic and nonmetastatic thyroid tumors. In the study overall: Repertoire comparison spanned blood and tumor or nodule tissue of malignant and benign thyroid patients.

All patients were untreated before thyroid surgery. TCRdb called clones again from the PCR reads with MiXCR. The sample lists tens of thousands of clones; approximately 12% were seen once. Germline V lookup: CDR1 MNHNS, CDR2 SASEGT. The junction had 7 bases not matched to a gene; V was cut back by 8 bases and J by 7 bases. The CDR3 is 13 amino acids. Ten or more counts support this clone. The chain links TRBV6-1 to TRBJ2-2, with 7 bases aligning to TRBD1. The sequenced sample consisted of tumor tissue. The sequence came from a female donor with papillary thyroid cancer or a benign thyroid nodule (not recorded which). Some clones in this sample may be carry-over from other donors' samples. The CDR3 loop reads CASGQDGLGELFF. The CDR3, as DNA: TGTGCCAGCGGACAGGACGGCCTCGGGGAGCTGTTTTTT.